This record covers a single T cell receptor (beta chain). Mismatch with germline at one junction end may stem from a read error. The sample originates from a study of CD8 T cells in Susac syndrome. Random-hexamer reverse transcription was applied to about 0.45 to 1 ug RNA. TCRdb reprocessed the immunoSEQ multiplex PCR reads via MiXCR and lists one record per CDR3 protein. The data hold approximately 120,000 distinct CDR3 sequences, with around 93% observed a single time. Sequencing was carried out using CD8+ T cells from PBMCs. The TCR was taken from a human donor in good health.

CDR3 DNA: TGCAGCGTTCAAGAACCGACCGTCTATGGCTACACCTTC. Translating gives CSVQEPTVYGYTF. The rearrangement links TRBV29-1 to TRBJ1-2; D not resolved. The length of the CDR3 is 13 residues. From germline, CDR1 is SQVTM and CDR2 ANQGSEA.